A selection of T cell receptor beta chains follows, all from one sample in a study of blood T cell repertoires in COVID-19. Profiled with immunoSEQ multiplex PCR; TCRdb holds only in-frame clones, not every one. The sample lists 300,000 to 350,000 clones; around nine tenths were seen once. Sequenced sample: PBMCs or T cells enriched from blood (not recorded which). The source of these receptors is a woman in her twenties or thirties who had been exposed to COVID-19. CDR3s include the opening cysteine and the closing phenylalanine or tryptophan. Each record gives: J gene, clone size, D gene, V gene, CDR3 protein, CDR3 DNA. A D gene is named only where the DNA matches it firmly. Rows may omit the clone size; those that give it use once, few, many or a size class.

J gene: TRBJ1-1; clone size: -; D gene: -; V gene: TRBV19; CDR3 protein: CASSRTDLLTEAFF; CDR3 DNA: TGTGCCAGTTCTCGGACAGACCTACTCACTGAAGCTTTCTTT
J gene: TRBJ1-1; clone size: -; D gene: -; V gene: TRBV28; CDR3 protein: CASSPGQNTEAFF; CDR3 DNA: TGTGCCAGCAGTCCGGGACAGAACACTGAAGCTTTCTTT
J gene: TRBJ2-2; clone size: -; D gene: -; V gene: TRBV7-3; CDR3 protein: CASSLRDTGELFF; CDR3 DNA: TGTGCCAGCAGCTTACGAGACACCGGGGAGCTGTTTTTT
J gene: TRBJ2-5; clone size: -; D gene: TRBD2; V gene: TRBV28; CDR3 protein: CASSGLAGYQETQYF; CDR3 DNA: TGTGCCAGCAGCGGACTAGCGGGCTACCAAGAGACCCAGTACTTC
J gene: TRBJ1-1; clone size: -; D gene: TRBD1; V gene: TRBV11-2; CDR3 protein: CASSLAGTDGTEAFF; CDR3 DNA: TGTGCCAGCAGCTTAGCCGGGACAGATGGCACTGAAGCTTTCTTT
J gene: TRBJ1-2; clone size: -; D gene: TRBD1; V gene: TRBV3-1/TRBV3-2; CDR3 protein: CASSLRQGMFSEGYTF; CDR3 DNA: TGTGCCAGCAGCCTCAGACAGGGGATGTTCTCGGAGGGCTACACCTTC
J gene: TRBJ1-3; clone size: -; D gene: TRBD1; V gene: TRBV28; CDR3 protein: CASSSGTGTGNTIYF; CDR3 DNA: TGTGCCAGCAGTTCGGGGACAGGGACCGGAAACACCATATATTTT
J gene: TRBJ2-5; clone size: once; D gene: -; V gene: TRBV7-8; CDR3 protein: CASSRKQGSLTETQYF; CDR3 DNA: TGTGCCAGCAGCCGCAAACAGGGAAGTCTCACAGAGACCCAGTACTTC
J gene: TRBJ2-1; clone size: -; D gene: TRBD2; V gene: TRBV19; CDR3 protein: CASSRAAGGGNNEQFF; CDR3 DNA: TGTGCCAGTAGCCGAGCAGCGGGAGGGGGTAACAATGAGCAGTTCTTC
J gene: TRBJ1-3; clone size: -; D gene: TRBD1; V gene: TRBV2; CDR3 protein: CASRGQDSGNTIYF; CDR3 DNA: TGTGCCAGCAGGGGACAGGACTCTGGAAACACCATATATTTT
J gene: TRBJ1-2; clone size: -; D gene: TRBD1; V gene: TRBV3-1/TRBV3-2; CDR3 protein: CASSQDGTGVNIYGYTF; CDR3 DNA: TGTGCCAGCAGCCAAGATGGGACAGGGGTAAACATCTATGGCTACACCTTC
J gene: TRBJ2-7; clone size: -; D gene: TRBD2; V gene: TRBV7-9; CDR3 protein: CASSLGGSGRVTYEQYF; CDR3 DNA: TGTGCCAGCAGCTTAGGGGGTAGCGGGAGGGTTACCTACGAGCAGTACTTC
J gene: TRBJ2-2; clone size: -; D gene: TRBD1; V gene: TRBV2; CDR3 protein: CASSPPGQGSTGELFF; CDR3 DNA: TGTGCCAGCAGTCCTCCGGGACAGGGGTCCACCGGGGAGCTGTTTTTT
J gene: TRBJ1-6; clone size: -; D gene: TRBD1; V gene: TRBV27; CDR3 protein: CASSWTTGGGSPLHF; CDR3 DNA: TGTGCCAGCAGTTGGACGACAGGGGGCGGGTCACCCCTCCACTTT
J gene: TRBJ2-3; clone size: -; D gene: -; V gene: TRBV7-9; CDR3 protein: CASSSPGPRIFF; CDR3 DNA: TGTGCCAGCAGCTCGCCGGGTCCTAGGATATTTTTT
J gene: TRBJ2-5; clone size: -; D gene: -; V gene: TRBV24-1; CDR3 protein: CATSDPTEIQETQYF; CDR3 DNA: TGTGCCACCAGTGATCCGACGGAGATCCAAGAGACCCAGTACTTC
J gene: TRBJ2-1; clone size: -; D gene: TRBD1; V gene: TRBV5-1; CDR3 protein: CASSFEGAVDEQFF; CDR3 DNA: TGCGCCAGCAGCTTTGAGGGGGCTGTCGATGAGCAGTTCTTC